This TCR beta chain was recorded in a study of cytomegalovirus exposure and HLA in healthy donors. V lost 0 bases, J lost 1 base, and 2 bases stayed unmatched. CDR3 length equals 16 residues. CDR1 and CDR2 from the germline V gene are SGHRS and YFSETQ. A multiplex PCR was run with 60 Vbeta primers and 13 Jbeta primers. Method: immunoSEQ multiplex PCR; TCRdb's copy keeps in-frame clones and lacks some. In the table there are roughly 80,000 clones, roughly 80% of which are singletons. The sample was PBMCs. The J gene is TRBJ1-3, the V gene TRBV5-1; 9 bases match TRBD1. This clonotype originated in a woman aged 50 to 60 in good health and CMV-seronegative. The chain's CDR3 is CASSLAGTGSGNTIYF. CDR3 in DNA: TGCGCCAGCAGCTTGGCCGGGACAGGGTCTGGAAACACCATATATTTT. The whole variable domain, filled in from reference TRBV5-1 and TRBJ1-3, reads KAGVTQTPRYLIKTRGQQVTLSCSPISGHRSVSWYQQTPGQGLQFLFEYFSETQRNKGNFPGRFSGRQFSNSRSEMNVSTLELGDSALYLCASSLAGTGSGNTIYFGEGSWLTVV.